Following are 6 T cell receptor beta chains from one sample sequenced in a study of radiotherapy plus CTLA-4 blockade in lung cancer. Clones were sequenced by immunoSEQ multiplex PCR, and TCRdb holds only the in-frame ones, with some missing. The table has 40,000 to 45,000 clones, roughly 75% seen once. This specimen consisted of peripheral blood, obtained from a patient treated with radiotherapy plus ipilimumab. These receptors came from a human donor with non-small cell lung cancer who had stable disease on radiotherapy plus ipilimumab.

CDR3 DNA: TGCAGCGTTGGAATTAGCGGGGGAGAGACCCAGTACTTC. Protein product: CSVGISGGETQYF. This chain connects TRBV29-1 to TRBJ2-5; 9 bases are shared with TRBD2. CDR1 and CDR2 (germline): SQVTM, ANQGSEA. The CDR3 has 13 amino acids. The V and J ends lost 4 bases and 4 bases, in that order; junction bases with no gene match: 4.

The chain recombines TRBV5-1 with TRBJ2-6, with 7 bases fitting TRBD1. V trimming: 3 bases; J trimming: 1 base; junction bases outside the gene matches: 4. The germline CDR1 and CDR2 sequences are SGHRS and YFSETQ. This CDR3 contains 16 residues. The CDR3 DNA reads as TGCGCCAGCAGCTCCCGGACAGGTTCTGGGGCCAACGTCCTGACTTTC. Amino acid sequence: CASSSRTGSGANVLTF.

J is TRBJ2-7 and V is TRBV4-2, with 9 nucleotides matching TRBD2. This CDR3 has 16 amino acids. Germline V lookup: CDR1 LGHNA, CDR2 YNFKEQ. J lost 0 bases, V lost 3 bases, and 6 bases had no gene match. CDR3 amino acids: CASSQASGVSSYEQYF. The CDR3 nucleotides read TGTGCCAGCAGCCAGGCTAGCGGGGTTAGCTCCTACGAGCAGTACTTC.

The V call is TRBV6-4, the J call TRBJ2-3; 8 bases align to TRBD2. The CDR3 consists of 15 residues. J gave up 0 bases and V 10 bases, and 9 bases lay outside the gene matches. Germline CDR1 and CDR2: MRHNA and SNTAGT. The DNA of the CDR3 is TGTGCCACTAGGGTAGCGGGGACTAGCACAGATACGCAGTATTTT. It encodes CATRVAGTSTDTQYF.

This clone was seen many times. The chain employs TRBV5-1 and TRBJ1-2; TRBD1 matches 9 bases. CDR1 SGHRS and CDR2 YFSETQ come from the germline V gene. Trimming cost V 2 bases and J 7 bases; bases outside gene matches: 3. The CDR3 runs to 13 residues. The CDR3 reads CASSLTGGLGYTF. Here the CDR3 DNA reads TGCGCCAGCAGCTTAACAGGGGGCCTTGGCTACACCTTC.

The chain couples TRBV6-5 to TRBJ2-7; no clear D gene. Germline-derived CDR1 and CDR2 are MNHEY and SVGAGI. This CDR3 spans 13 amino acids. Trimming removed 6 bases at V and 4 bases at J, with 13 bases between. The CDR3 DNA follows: TGTGCCAGCAGGCCCCCTGAGCGATACGAGCAGTACTTC. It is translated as CASRPPERYEQYF.